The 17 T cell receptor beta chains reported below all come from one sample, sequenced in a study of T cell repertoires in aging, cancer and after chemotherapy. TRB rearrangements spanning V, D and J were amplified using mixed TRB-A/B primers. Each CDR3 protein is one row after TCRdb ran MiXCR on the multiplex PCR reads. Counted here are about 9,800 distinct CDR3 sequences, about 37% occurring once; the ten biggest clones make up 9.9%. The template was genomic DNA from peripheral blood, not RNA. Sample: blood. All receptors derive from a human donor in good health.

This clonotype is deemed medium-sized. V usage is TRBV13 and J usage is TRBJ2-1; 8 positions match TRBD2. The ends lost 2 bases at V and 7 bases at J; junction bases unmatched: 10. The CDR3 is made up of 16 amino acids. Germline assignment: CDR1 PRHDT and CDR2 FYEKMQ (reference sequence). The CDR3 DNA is TGTGCCAGCAGCTTACCTAGCGGGCACCTGGGGAATGAGCAGTTCTTC. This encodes CASSLPSGHLGNEQFF.

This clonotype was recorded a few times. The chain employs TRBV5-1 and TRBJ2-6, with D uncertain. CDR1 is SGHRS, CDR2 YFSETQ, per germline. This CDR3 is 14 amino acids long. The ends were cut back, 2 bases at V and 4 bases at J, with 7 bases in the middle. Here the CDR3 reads CASSFLGGANVLTF. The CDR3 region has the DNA TGCGCCAGCAGCTTTCTGGGGGGGGCCAACGTCCTGACTTTC.

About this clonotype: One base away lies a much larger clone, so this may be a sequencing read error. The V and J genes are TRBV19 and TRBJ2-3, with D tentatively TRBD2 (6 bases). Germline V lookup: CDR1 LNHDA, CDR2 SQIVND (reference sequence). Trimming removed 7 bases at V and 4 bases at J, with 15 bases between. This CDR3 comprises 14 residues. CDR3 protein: CASNKRASSDTQYF. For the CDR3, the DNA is TGTGCCAGTAACAAGCGGGCCTCCTCAGATACGCAGTATTTT.

The CDR3 protein is CATSRDRRDSRGTEAFF. The CDR3, as DNA: TGTGCCACCAGCAGAGATAGACGGGACAGCCGGGGCACTGAAGCTTTCTTT. The chain couples TRBV15 to TRBJ1-1, with 7 bases that match TRBD1. CDR3 length: 17 residues. CDR1 is LNHNV, CDR2 YYDKDF, per germline (reference sequence). The junction had 11 bases not matched to a gene; V was cut back by 0 bases and J by 4 bases. Supplemented by reference TRBV15 and TRBJ1-1, the full variable domain reads DAMVIQNPRYQVTQFGKPVTLSCSQTLNHNVMYWYQQKSSQAPKLLFHYYDKDFNNEADTPDNFQSRRPNTSFCFLDIRSPGLGDTAMYLCATSRDRRDSRGTEAFFGQGTRLTVV.

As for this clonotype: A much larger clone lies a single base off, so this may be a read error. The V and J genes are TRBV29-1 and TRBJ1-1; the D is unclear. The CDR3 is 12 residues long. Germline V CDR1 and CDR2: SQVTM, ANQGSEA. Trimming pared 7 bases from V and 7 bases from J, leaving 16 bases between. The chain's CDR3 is CSADQAGNEAFF. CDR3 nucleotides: TGCAGCGCCGACCAGGCTGGGAATGAAGCTTTCTTT.

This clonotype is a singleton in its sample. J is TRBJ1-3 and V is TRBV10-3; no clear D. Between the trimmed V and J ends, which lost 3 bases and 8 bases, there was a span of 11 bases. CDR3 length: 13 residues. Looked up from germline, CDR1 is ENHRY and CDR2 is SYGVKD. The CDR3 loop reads CAISERVEDTIYF. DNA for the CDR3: TGTGCCATCAGTGAACGAGTGGAGGACACCATATATTTT.

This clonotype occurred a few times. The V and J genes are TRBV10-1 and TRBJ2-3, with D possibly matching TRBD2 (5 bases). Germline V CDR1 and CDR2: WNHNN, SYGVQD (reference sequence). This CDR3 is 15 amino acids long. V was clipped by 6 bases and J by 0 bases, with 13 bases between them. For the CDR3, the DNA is TGCGCCAGCAGCGAGGGTATCGAGAGCACAGATACGCAGTATTTT. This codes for CASSEGIESTDTQYF.

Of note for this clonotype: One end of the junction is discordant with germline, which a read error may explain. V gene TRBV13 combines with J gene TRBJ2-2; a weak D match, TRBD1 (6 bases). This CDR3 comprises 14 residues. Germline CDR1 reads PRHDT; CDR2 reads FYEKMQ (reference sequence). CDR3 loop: CTSTRGTKTGELFF. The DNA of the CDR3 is TGTACCAGCACCCGAGGGACAAAAACCGGGGAGCTGTTTTTT.

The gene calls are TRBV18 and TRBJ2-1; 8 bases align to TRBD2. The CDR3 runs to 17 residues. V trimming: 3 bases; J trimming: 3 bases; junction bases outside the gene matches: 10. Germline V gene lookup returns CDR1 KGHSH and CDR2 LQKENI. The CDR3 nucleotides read TGTGCCAGCTCACCCCTCGGGGGGGGCCTTATCTACAATGAGCAGTTCTTC. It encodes CASSPLGGGLIYNEQFF.

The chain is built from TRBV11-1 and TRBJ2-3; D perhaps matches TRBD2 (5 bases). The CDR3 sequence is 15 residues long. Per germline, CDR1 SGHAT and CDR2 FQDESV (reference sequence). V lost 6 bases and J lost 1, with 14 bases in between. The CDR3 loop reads CASSFGSRRTDTQYF. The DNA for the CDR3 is TGTGCCAGCAGTTTTGGGAGCAGACGCACAGATACGCAGTATTTT.

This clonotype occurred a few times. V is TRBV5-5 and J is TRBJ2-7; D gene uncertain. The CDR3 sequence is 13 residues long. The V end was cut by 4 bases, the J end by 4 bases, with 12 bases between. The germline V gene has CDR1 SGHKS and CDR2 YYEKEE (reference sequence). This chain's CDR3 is CASSLAEGYEQYF. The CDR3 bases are TGTGCCAGCAGCCTCGCGGAAGGGTACGAGCAGTACTTC. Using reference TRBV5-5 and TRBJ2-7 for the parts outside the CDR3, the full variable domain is DAGVTQSPTHLIKTRGQQVTLRCSPISGHKSVSWYQQVLGQGPQFIFQYYEKEERGRGNFPDRFSARQFPNYSSELNVNALLLGDSALYLCASSLAEGYEQYFGPGTRLTVT.

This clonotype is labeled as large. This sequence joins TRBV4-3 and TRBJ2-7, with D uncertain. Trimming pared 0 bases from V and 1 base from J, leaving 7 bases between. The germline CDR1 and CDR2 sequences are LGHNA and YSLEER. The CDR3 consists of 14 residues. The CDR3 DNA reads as TGCGCCAGCAGCCAAGATAGTACGTCCTACGAGCAGTACTTC. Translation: CASSQDSTSYEQYF.

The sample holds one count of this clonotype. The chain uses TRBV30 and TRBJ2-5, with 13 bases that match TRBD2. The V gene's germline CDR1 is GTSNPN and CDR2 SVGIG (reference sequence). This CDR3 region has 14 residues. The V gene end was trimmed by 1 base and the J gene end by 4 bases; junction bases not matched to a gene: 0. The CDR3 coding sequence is TGTGCCTGGAGTGGACTAGCGGGAGGAGAGACCCAGTACTTC. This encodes CAWSGLAGGETQYF.

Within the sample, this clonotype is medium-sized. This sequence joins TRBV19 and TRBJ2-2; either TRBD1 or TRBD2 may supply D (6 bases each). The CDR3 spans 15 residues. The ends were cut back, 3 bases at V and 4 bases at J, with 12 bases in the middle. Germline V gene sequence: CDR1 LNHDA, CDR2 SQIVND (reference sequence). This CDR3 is CASSIGGTSTGELFF. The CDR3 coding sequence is TGTGCCAGTAGTATTGGGGGGACATCCACCGGGGAGCTGTTTTTT. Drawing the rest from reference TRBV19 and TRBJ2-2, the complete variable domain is DGGITQSPKYLFRKEGQNVTLSCEQNLNHDAMYWYRQDPGQGLRLIYYSQIVNDFQKGDIAEGYSVSREKKESFPLTVTSAQKNPTAFYLCASSIGGTSTGELFFGEGSRLTVL.

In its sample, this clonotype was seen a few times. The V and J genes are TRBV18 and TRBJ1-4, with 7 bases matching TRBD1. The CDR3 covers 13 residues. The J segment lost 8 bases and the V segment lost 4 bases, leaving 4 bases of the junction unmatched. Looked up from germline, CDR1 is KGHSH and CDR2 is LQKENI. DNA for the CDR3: TGTGCCAGCTCACAGGGGGCGCGCGAAAAACTGTTTTTT. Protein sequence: CASSQGAREKLFF. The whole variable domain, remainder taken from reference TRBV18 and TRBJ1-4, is NAGVMQNPRHLVRRRGQEARLRCSPMKGHSHVYWYRQLPEEGLKFMVYLQKENIIDESGMPKERFSAEFPKEGPSILRIQQVVRGDSAAYFCASSQGAREKLFFGSGTQLSVL.

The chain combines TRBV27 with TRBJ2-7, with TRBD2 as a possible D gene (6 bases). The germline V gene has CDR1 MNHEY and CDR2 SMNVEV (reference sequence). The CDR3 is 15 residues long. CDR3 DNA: TGTGCATGTCCCAGGAGGCTAGCGAGATCCTACGAGCAGTACTTC. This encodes CACPRRLARSYEQYF.

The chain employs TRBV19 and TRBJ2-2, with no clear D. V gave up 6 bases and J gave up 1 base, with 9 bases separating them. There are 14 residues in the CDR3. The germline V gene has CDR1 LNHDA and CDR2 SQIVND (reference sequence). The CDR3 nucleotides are TGTGCCAGTAGACACGACGGGAACACCGGGGAGCTGTTTTTT. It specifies CASRHDGNTGELFF.